The clone carrying this TCR beta chain was counted between two and nine times. Its target is unknown. The sample comes from a study of T cells after yellow fever vaccination. Regarding the study as a whole: Some clonotypes were seen in both the CD4 and the CD8 compartments. These made up a small share and likely arose from convergent recombination. Peaking on day 5 versus 15, the secondary response was faster but weaker.

V dropped 5 bases and J dropped 4 bases, with 12 bases sitting between them. Germline V CDR1 and CDR2: DFQATT, SNEGSKA (reference sequence). The CDR3 is 12 residues long. As TCR cDNA was made by 5'RACE template switching, a universal primer site and UMIs were added. TCRdb called the 5' RACE reads again in MiXCR, with one record for every CDR3 protein. The table has hundreds of thousands of distinct CDR3 sequences, about 12% seen once. The receptor's source is a man aged 25-45 years who received the YFV17D yellow fever vaccine. The sequencing used PBMCs, collected on the day of the yellow fever booster vaccination. The chain uses TRBV20-1 and TRBJ2-7; D is ambiguous. For the CDR3, the DNA is TGCAGTGCTCGACCGAAGCCGTACGAGCAGTACTTC. It specifies CSARPKPYEQYF.